A single sample is the source of the 16 T cell receptor beta chains below, sequenced in a study of cytomegalovirus exposure and HLA in healthy donors. This PCR relied on a set of 60 Vbeta primers and 13 Jbeta primers. Here immunoSEQ multiplex PCR was the method, and the copy in TCRdb shows in-frame clones only, minus some. The data hold around 100,000 clones, with 80% to 85% observed a single time. The sample comprised PBMCs. The receptors derive from a woman between 65 and 79 years old in good health and CMV-seropositive.

The J gene is TRBJ2-1, the V gene TRBV5-1, with 7 bases lining up with TRBD2. The CDR3 has 15 residues. Germline V gene sequence: CDR1 SGHRS, CDR2 YFSETQ. The trim removed 0 bases at V and 1 base at J, leaving 1 base unmatched. In nucleotides, the CDR3 is TGCGCCAGCAGCTTGGGCGGGAGTTCCTACAATGAGCAGTTCTTC. Translated: CASSLGGSSYNEQFF. Together with reference TRBV5-1 and TRBJ2-1, the CDR3 gives the full variable domain: KAGVTQTPRYLIKTRGQQVTLSCSPISGHRSVSWYQQTPGQGLQFLFEYFSETQRNKGNFPGRFSGRQFSNSRSEMNVSTLELGDSALYLCASSLGGSSYNEQFFGPGTRLTVL.

The chain employs TRBV11-2 and TRBJ1-1; D is possibly TRBD1 (5 bases). Germline-derived CDR1 and CDR2 are SGHAT and FQNNGV. Trimming took off 2 bases at V and 6 bases at J, with 19 bases between the two ends. CDR3 length: 16 residues. The CDR3 nucleotides read TGTGCCAGCAGCTTAAGGGGTTCCAGTCAGGGTCCTGAAGCTTTCTTT. Translating it yields CASSLRGSSQGPEAFF.

To note about this clone: One junction end does not reproduce the germline sequence, and a read error may be involved. CDR3 region: CASSGDRLSYEQYF. As DNA, the CDR3 is TGTGCTAGCAGTGGGGACAGGTTGTCCTACGAGCAGTACTTC. The chain employs TRBV7-8 and TRBJ2-7; 8 bases fit TRBD1. The length of the CDR3 is 14 residues. Germline CDR1 SGHVS, CDR2 FQNEAQ.

The V call is TRBV5-4, the J call TRBJ2-3; D possibly corresponds to TRBD1 (5 bases). CDR3 length: 17 amino acids. The V end was cut by 2 bases, the J end by 1 base, with 17 bases between. The germline CDR1 and CDR2 sequences are SGHNT and YYREEE (reference sequence). The CDR3 region has the DNA TGTGCCAGCAGCTTCGAGCCAGGGTCCTTCGGCACAGATACGCAGTATTTT. Its protein product is CASSFEPGSFGTDTQYF.

The chain recombines TRBV5-1 with TRBJ2-2; D gene unclear. V lost 4 bases and J 7 bases, leaving 8 bases between the germline ends. The germline V gene has CDR1 SGHRS and CDR2 YFSETQ. This CDR3 is built from 12 residues. The CDR3 coding sequence is TGCGCCAGCAGCCATCCCGGCGGGGAGCTGTTTTTT. Translating gives CASSHPGGELFF.

This clone came up once. This chain joins TRBV5-4 and TRBJ1-1; tentative D call: TRBD1 (6 bases). The CDR3 spans 15 residues. V lost 3 bases and J lost 5, with 17 bases in between. From germline, CDR1 is SGHNT and CDR2 YYREEE (reference sequence). This CDR3 reads CASSSVTGGGTEAFF. CDR3 DNA sequence: TGTGCCAGCAGCTCCGTTACGGGGGGCGGGACTGAAGCTTTCTTT.

The chain has TRBV6-1 and TRBJ2-1; 14 bases fit TRBD2. The CDR3 has 17 residues. Germline V gene data show CDR1 as MNHNS and CDR2 as SASEGT. J gave up 2 bases and V 4 bases, and 4 bases lay outside the gene matches. The CDR3 nucleotides are TGTGCCAGCAGTGCGGGACTAGCGGGAGTCCCCTACAATGAGCAGTTCTTC. Protein product: CASSAGLAGVPYNEQFF.

Comment on this clone: Relative to the germline gene, one junction end is altered; a read error may explain this. V usage is TRBV27 and J usage is TRBJ2-1, with 9 bases matching TRBD2. The V gene's germline CDR1 is MNHEY and CDR2 SMNVEV (reference sequence). The length of the CDR3 is 16 residues. CDR3 bases: TGTGCCAGCAGATCCTCTAGCGGGACAAGATACAATGGGCAGTTCTTC. Translated: CASRSSSGTRYNGQFF.

The rearrangement links TRBV5-1 to TRBJ2-1; D gene uncertain. The CDR3 is 16 amino acids. Trimming took off 4 bases at V and 2 bases at J, with 16 bases between the two ends. Germline CDR1 SGHRS, CDR2 YFSETQ. CDR3 in amino acids: CASSLDGQAPYNEQFF. CDR3 in DNA: TGCGCCAGCAGCCTCGATGGGCAGGCTCCCTACAATGAGCAGTTCTTC.

V usage is TRBV7-3 and J usage is TRBJ2-5; 8 nucleotides align to TRBD2. CDR1 and CDR2 (germline): SGHTA, FQGTGA. This CDR3 spans 15 amino acids. V lost 5 bases and J lost 5; bases outside the gene matches: 10. CDR3 loop: CASSPTSAVGETQYF. The CDR3 coding sequence is TGTGCCAGCAGCCCGACTAGCGCGGTCGGGGAGACCCAGTACTTC. Looking up the rest from reference TRBV7-3 and TRBJ2-5 gives the full variable domain: GAGVSQTPSNKVTEKGKYVELRCDPISGHTALYWYRQSLGQGPEFLIYFQGTGAADDSGLPNDRFFAVRPEGSVSTLKIQRTERGDSAVYLCASSPTSAVGETQYFGPGTRLLVL.

The count of this clone is one. The rearrangement links TRBV29-1 to TRBJ2-5; 13 bases fit TRBD2. Trimming at V came to 5 bases and at J to 7 bases, leaving 7 bases not matched to a gene. This CDR3 is built from 14 residues. CDR1 SQVTM and CDR2 ANQGSEA come from the germline V gene. Written as DNA, the CDR3 is TGCAGCGTTAACGGACTAGCGGGAGTCGGGACCCAGTACTTC. It is translated as CSVNGLAGVGTQYF.

The CDR3 nucleotides are TGTGCCAGCTCACCCGGGACAGGGCAAGAGACCCAGTACTTC. As protein: CASSPGTGQETQYF. The rearrangement uses TRBV18 and TRBJ2-5; TRBD1 aligns across 9 bases. CDR3 length equals 14 residues. The trim removed 3 bases at V and 2 bases at J, leaving 1 base unmatched. CDR1 is KGHSH and CDR2 is LQKENI in the germline V gene.

V is TRBV19 and J is TRBJ1-3; 7 bases map to TRBD1. From germline, CDR1 is LNHDA and CDR2 SQIVND (reference sequence). This CDR3 has 17 residues. V dropped 4 bases and J dropped 0; count of bases not matched to a gene: 9. The CDR3 bases are TGTGCCAGTAGTACTTCAAGGACAGGAATCTCTGGAAACACCATATATTTT. Its translation: CASSTSRTGISGNTIYF.

This chain joins TRBV6-6 and TRBJ2-1; TRBD2 matches 12 bases. V trimming: 5 bases; J trimming: 5 bases; junction bases outside the gene matches: 4. Germline V gene lookup returns CDR1 MNHNY and CDR2 SVGAGI (reference sequence). The CDR3 sequence is 15 residues long. CDR3 protein: CASSTLAGGHNEQFF. The CDR3 DNA follows: TGTGCCAGCAGTACACTAGCGGGAGGCCACAATGAGCAGTTCTTC.

CDR3 in amino acids: CASSYSPGGDNSPLHF. The CDR3 nucleotides read TGTGCCAGCAGTTACTCTCCAGGGGGAGATAATTCACCCCTCCACTTT. V is TRBV6-5 and J is TRBJ1-6; the match to TRBD1 covers 7 bases. CDR3 length: 16 amino acids. Per the germline V gene, CDR1 is MNHEY and CDR2 is SVGAGI. V gave up 0 bases and J gave up 5 bases; unmatched junction bases: 4.

The chain is built from TRBV9 and TRBJ2-1; weak D call: TRBD2 (5 bases). This CDR3 comprises 15 residues. Germline V gene sequence: CDR1 SGDLS, CDR2 YYNGEE. The V gene lost 0 bases and the J gene lost 7 bases, with 14 bases spanning the gap. The CDR3 region is CASSVVGQTKNEQFF. The CDR3 nucleotides read TGTGCCAGCAGCGTAGTCGGTCAGACTAAGAATGAGCAGTTCTTC.